A single sample is the source of the 25 T cell receptor beta chains below, sequenced in a study of sequential checkpoint blockade in melanoma. This table comes from immunoSEQ multiplex PCR, and its TCRdb copy is limited to in-frame clones, with some not included. The table lists about 40,000 clones, just over 85% of them singletons, with roughly an eighth in the top ten. Treatment given: randomized to nivolumab then ipilimumab (arm A) or the reverse (arm B). Sequenced here: CD8+ T cells sorted from blood (inferred from file names), sampled from a patient given nivolumab and ipilimumab in sequence. Every receptor here comes from a human donor with melanoma.

The genes are TRBV4-1 and TRBJ1-3; D not certain. Germline V gives CDR1 MGHRA, CDR2 YSYEKL. This CDR3 has 16 amino acids. Trimming removed 1 base from V and 4 bases from J, with 14 bases in between. CDR3: CASSQGLAGRGNTIYF. CDR3 coding DNA: TGCGCCAGCAGCCAAGGGTTGGCCGGGAGAGGAAACACCATATATTTT.

V gene TRBV15 combines with J gene TRBJ2-7; no definite D call. CDR1 and CDR2 (germline): LNHNV, YYDKDF (reference sequence). The ends were cut back, 0 bases at V and 4 bases at J, with 10 bases in the middle. This CDR3 spans 14 amino acids. The CDR3 DNA follows: TGTGCCACCAGCAGAGATCTACTCACGTACGAGCAGTACTTC. This codes for CATSRDLLTYEQYF.

The rearrangement links TRBV7-9 to TRBJ2-7, with 8 bases lining up with TRBD1. With 6 bases clipped from V and 5 bases from J, the junction kept 15 bases outside the gene matches. Germline assignment: CDR1 SEHNR and CDR2 FQNEAQ (reference sequence). CDR3 length: 16 amino acids. CDR3 in DNA: TGTGCCAGCAGGGGGCTACGAACAGGGGGTCGGGACGAGCAGTACGTC. Translating gives CASRGLRTGGRDEQYV.

The chain couples TRBV7-9 to TRBJ1-1; D unclear. This CDR3 is built from 12 residues. Germline-derived CDR1 and CDR2 are SEHNR and FQNEAQ (reference sequence). V dropped 4 bases and J dropped 1 base, with 4 bases sitting between them. CDR3 amino acids: CASSYGNTEAFF. CDR3 nucleotides: TGTGCCAGCAGCTACGGGAACACTGAAGCTTTCTTT. The whole variable domain, filled in from reference TRBV7-9 and TRBJ1-1, reads DTGVSQNPRHKITKRGQNVTFRCDPISEHNRLYWYRQTLGQGPEFLTYFQNEAQLEKSRLLSDRFSAERPKGSFSTLEIQRTEQGDSAMYLCASSYGNTEAFFGQGTRLTVV.

This chain links TRBV7-9 with TRBJ2-1; TRBD2 agrees at 16 bases. V dropped 8 bases and J dropped 9; count of bases not matched to a gene: 1. The CDR3 covers 13 residues. Germline V CDR1 and CDR2: SEHNR, FQNEAQ (reference sequence). The CDR3 DNA reads TGTGCCAGCGGGACTAGCGGGAGGGGTGAGCAGTTCTTC. Amino acid sequence: CASGTSGRGEQFF.

The chain employs TRBV10-2 and TRBJ2-6; 7 bases fit TRBD1. The CDR3 totals 18 residues. Germline CDR1 is WSHSY and CDR2 is SAAADI. The trim removed 3 bases at V and 0 bases at J, leaving 8 bases unmatched. The CDR3 nucleotides read TGCGCCAGCAGTGATCGGGGACAGCCCAGCTCTGGGGCCAACGTCCTGACTTTC. Residues: CASSDRGQPSSGANVLTF.

The table lists this clone with a few counts. The chain has TRBV6-5 and TRBJ2-5; TRBD2 matches at 12 bases. The V and J ends lost 2 bases and 4 bases, in that order; junction bases with no gene match: 2. The CDR3 length is 15 residues. CDR1 MNHEY and CDR2 SVGAGI come from the germline V gene. The CDR3 sequence is CASSYGGLAGETQYF. CDR3 DNA: TGTGCCAGCAGTTACGGGGGACTAGCGGGAGAGACCCAGTACTTC.

This clone was counted a single time. The chain has TRBV10-1 and TRBJ2-5; unclear D gene. The CDR3 is 14 amino acids. Trimming pared 10 bases from V and 9 bases from J, leaving 24 bases between. Germline values: CDR1 WNHNN, CDR2 SYGVQD (reference sequence). Written as DNA, the CDR3 is TGCGCCACCTCTTTAGCCGAGACTGACGGTCCCCAGTACTTC. Translation: CATSLAETDGPQYF.

This clone was seen a single time. The J gene is TRBJ2-1, the V gene TRBV19; D gene uncertain. Germline V gives CDR1 LNHDA, CDR2 SQIVND (reference sequence). This CDR3 contains 15 residues. Trimming pared 3 bases from V and 5 bases from J, leaving 14 bases between. The CDR3 DNA reads TGTGCCAGTAGTATTTCAACTACCCCCGACAATGAGCAGTTCTTC. It codes for CASSISTTPDNEQFF.

The chain uses TRBV7-9 and TRBJ2-3; D gene ambiguous. Trimming took 5 bases from V and 3 from J, leaving 9 bases between them. From germline, CDR1 is SEHNR and CDR2 FQNEAQ (reference sequence). The CDR3 has 13 residues. CDR3 bases: TGTGCCAGCAGCCCCCCAGTTACAGATACGCAGTATTTT. Its translation: CASSPPVTDTQYF. Using reference TRBV7-9 and TRBJ2-3 for the parts outside the CDR3, the full variable domain is DTGVSQNPRHKITKRGQNVTFRCDPISEHNRLYWYRQTLGQGPEFLTYFQNEAQLEKSRLLSDRFSAERPKGSFSTLEIQRTEQGDSAMYLCASSPPVTDTQYFGPGTRLTVL.

This sequence joins TRBV7-6 and TRBJ2-3, with 7 positions matching TRBD2. Germline V CDR1 and CDR2: SGHVS, FNYEAQ. This CDR3 has 14 residues. The V gene end was trimmed by 6 bases and the J gene end by 0 bases; junction bases not matched to a gene: 3. The CDR3 protein is CASSPSGSTDTQYF. DNA for the CDR3: TGTGCCAGCAGTCCTAGCGGTAGCACAGATACGCAGTATTTT.

The chain couples TRBV4-3 to TRBJ1-3; 8 bases align to TRBD1. J was trimmed by 4 bases and V by 0 bases; bases with no gene match: 5. This CDR3 has 16 amino acids. Germline loops: CDR1 LGHNA, CDR2 YSLEER. The CDR3 sequence is CASSQDQGASGNTIYF. Written as DNA, the CDR3 is TGCGCCAGCAGCCAAGATCAGGGGGCATCAGGAAACACCATATATTTT.

The chain joins TRBV4-1 to TRBJ1-4; the D is unclear. The CDR3 covers 15 residues. The ends were cut back, 4 bases at V and 2 bases at J, with 11 bases in the middle. CDR1 and CDR2 (germline): MGHRA, YSYEKL. The CDR3 DNA is TGCGCCAGCAGCCGAGCTTCCGGTACTAATGAAAAACTGTTTTTT. It yields the protein CASSRASGTNEKLFF.

The chain joins TRBV27 to TRBJ1-3; 9 bases align to TRBD1. J gave up 3 bases and V 0 bases, and 3 bases lay outside the gene matches. The CDR3 is 16 amino acids. Germline CDR1 reads MNHEY; CDR2 reads SMNVEV (reference sequence). The CDR3, as DNA: TGTGCCAGCAGTTTATCCGGGACAGGGTTTGGAAACACCATATATTTT. Amino acids: CASSLSGTGFGNTIYF.

V usage is TRBV12-5 and J usage is TRBJ2-7, with 7 bases matching TRBD1. Germline V gene lookup returns CDR1 LGHNT and CDR2 FRNRAP. The CDR3 is 16 amino acids. V gave up 1 base and J gave up 3 bases; unmatched junction bases: 9. CDR3 in amino acids: CASGLAWTGGYYEQYV. The CDR3 DNA reads as TGTGCTAGTGGTTTGGCCTGGACAGGCGGATACTACGAGCAGTACGTC.

The chain carries TRBV19 and TRBJ2-7, with D possibly TRBD2 on 6 matching bases. CDR3 size: 14 residues. The germline V gene has CDR1 LNHDA and CDR2 SQIVND (reference sequence). Between the trimmed V and J ends, which lost 1 base and 4 bases, there was a span of 11 bases. The CDR3 loop is CASSIALARYEQYF. DNA for the CDR3: TGTGCCAGTAGTATAGCACTAGCACGTTACGAGCAGTACTTC.

The genes are TRBV27 and TRBJ1-5; D ambiguous. Germline-derived CDR1 and CDR2 are MNHEY and SMNVEV (reference sequence). The CDR3 totals 15 residues. V lost 3 bases to trimming and J lost 0 bases, with 9 bases between them. The CDR3 region has the DNA TGTGCCAGCAGTTTGAATCAAGCTAGCAATCAGCCCCAGCATTTT. This encodes CASSLNQASNQPQHF.

This clone has only a few counts. The rearrangement uses TRBV9 and TRBJ2-3, with TRBD2 matching 15 bases. Germline V lookup: CDR1 SGDLS, CDR2 YYNGEE. This CDR3 is built from 17 residues. J was trimmed by 3 bases and V by 3 bases; bases with no gene match: 5. CDR3 sequence (DNA): TGTGCCAGCAGCGGACCCGGGACTAGCGGGAGGACAGATACGCAGTATTTT. It translates to CASSGPGTSGRTDTQYF.

This chain connects TRBV7-6 to TRBJ2-5, with 7 bases identical to TRBD1. In germline, CDR1 is SGHVS, CDR2 FNYEAQ. The CDR3 is made up of 22 amino acids. Trimming cost V 1 base and J 5 bases; bases outside gene matches: 28. The CDR3 DNA is TGTGCCAGCAGCTTAGGGTGGGGGACAGAACTATGGCAGGGGCTAGGAGCGGAGACCCAGTACTTC. Its translation: CASSLGWGTELWQGLGAETQYF.

This clone was seen more than once but under ten times. The chain joins TRBV9 to TRBJ1-1, with D unresolved. This CDR3 is built from 13 residues. Between the trimmed V and J ends, which lost 4 bases and 3 bases, there was a span of 10 bases. Germline V gene data show CDR1 as SGDLS and CDR2 as YYNGEE. The CDR3 here is CASSPRFDTEAFF. DNA of the CDR3: TGTGCCAGCAGCCCCCGGTTTGACACTGAAGCTTTCTTT.

The V call is TRBV4-3, the J call TRBJ2-1, with D maybe TRBD2 (6 bases). The V end was cut by 1 base, the J end by 4 bases, with 17 bases between. The CDR3 runs 17 residues. Germline CDR1 LGHNA, CDR2 YSLEER. The CDR3 is CASSQVHRSGYYNEQFF. Written as DNA, the CDR3 is TGCGCCAGCAGCCAAGTTCACCGTAGCGGCTATTACAATGAGCAGTTCTTC.

The chain joins TRBV19 to TRBJ2-3; D remains ambiguous. CDR1 is LNHDA and CDR2 is SQIVND in the germline V gene (reference sequence). The CDR3 sequence is 11 residues long. Trimming left V 11 bases short and J 4 bases short, with 10 bases between. CDR3 DNA: TGTGCCGTAGCCTTTCCAGATACGCAGTATTTT. Its translation is CAVAFPDTQYF.

J is TRBJ1-1 and V is TRBV2, with D unclear. Trimming cost V 6 bases and J 1 base, with 9 bases left between them. The CDR3 extends over 13 amino acids. Germline V gives CDR1 SNHLY, CDR2 FYNNEI. CDR3 in DNA: TGTGCCAGCAGACGGGAAGGGAACACTGAAGCTTTCTTT. It codes for CASRREGNTEAFF.

This chain links TRBV7-9 with TRBJ2-7; TRBD1 aligns across 11 bases. J gave up 2 bases and V 1 base, and 4 bases lay outside the gene matches. Per the germline V gene, CDR1 is SEHNR and CDR2 is FQNEAQ (reference sequence). CDR3 length: 16 amino acids. CDR3 protein: CASSLEKDRGPYEQYV. The CDR3 DNA reads TGTGCCAGCAGCTTAGAAAAGGACAGGGGGCCCTACGAGCAGTACGTC.

In this sample, this clone turned up once. The J gene is TRBJ2-3, the V gene TRBV9; TRBD2 aligns across 9 bases. Germline CDR1 SGDLS, CDR2 YYNGEE. This CDR3 has 17 residues. V lost 4 bases to trimming and J lost 5 bases; unmatched junction nucleotides: 14. CDR3 sequence: CASSKGGSGRLGDTQYF. The CDR3 DNA is TGTGCCAGCAGCAAAGGAGGTAGCGGGAGACTTGGAGATACGCAGTATTTT.